These 10 T cell receptor beta chains were sequenced from one sample in a study of CD8 T cells in ankylosing spondylitis. Each CDR3 protein gets one entry after TCRdb re-called the 5' RACE reads with MiXCR. The sample records 250,000 to 300,000 distinct CDR3 sequences, around 19% being singletons. The sequencing sample was made of blood, either unsorted or a sorted T cell fraction (not recorded which). The receptor source for this set is a male donor with ankylosing spondylitis or in good health (not recorded which).

The chain has TRBV4-1 and TRBJ2-1; D may be TRBD1 (5 bases). CDR3 length equals 13 residues. V lost 3 bases and J lost 4, with 7 bases in between. Looked up from germline, CDR1 is MGHRA and CDR2 is YSYEKL. CDR3 sequence reads: CASSQQGYNEQFF. In nucleotides, the CDR3 is TGCGCCAGCAGCCAGCAGGGATACAATGAGCAGTTCTTC.

The CDR3 region has the DNA TGTGCCAGCAAAGGTTGGGGAGCGGAGACCCAGTACTTC. This gives the protein CASKGWGAETQYF. This chain links TRBV12-3 or TRBV12-4 with TRBJ2-5; TRBD2 might be the D (5 bases). This CDR3 spans 13 amino acids. V lost 7 bases to trimming and J lost 5 bases, with 14 bases between them.

This clonotype was observed a handful of times. This rearrangement joins TRBV28 to TRBJ1-6; 7 bases agree with TRBD1. This CDR3 spans 13 amino acids. Germline lookup yields CDR1 MDHEN and CDR2 SYDVKM. The V gene end was trimmed by 3 bases and the J gene end by 10 bases; junction bases not matched to a gene: 3. The CDR3 reads CASSLAGQSPLHF. CDR3 nucleotides: TGTGCCAGCAGTTTGGCGGGACAGTCACCCCTCCACTTT.

V usage is TRBV7-6 and J usage is TRBJ1-1; D not certain. The germline V gene encodes CDR1 SGHVS and CDR2 FNYEAQ. The length of the CDR3 is 13 residues. V shed 7 bases and J shed 1 base, with 10 bases lying between them. CDR3 DNA: TGTGCCAGCACCCCGGACGGGAACACTGAAGCTTTCTTT. Translating gives CASTPDGNTEAFF.

V usage is TRBV30 and J usage is TRBJ2-2; D might be TRBD2 (5 bases). The CDR3 has 12 amino acids. Between the trimmed V and J ends, which lost 6 bases and 3 bases, there was a span of 8 bases. Germline lookup yields CDR1 GTSNPN and CDR2 SVGIG (reference sequence). CDR3 DNA: TGTGCCTGTTTCGGGGACACCGGGGAGCTGTTTTTT. Amino acids: CACFGDTGELFF. The full variable domain, with the rest looked up from reference TRBV30 and TRBJ2-2, is SQTIHQWPATLVQPVGSPLSLECTVEGTSNPNLYWYRQAAGRGLQLLFYSVGIGQISSEVPQNLSASRPQDRQFILSSKKLLLSDSGFYLCACFGDTGELFFGEGSRLTVL.

This clonotype was found many times. V usage is TRBV29-1 and J usage is TRBJ1-1; D is possibly TRBD1 (5 bases). V was pared by 5 bases and J by 5 bases, with 18 bases between. CDR3 size: 14 residues. Germline V CDR1 and CDR2: SQVTM, ANQGSEA. CDR3 sequence (DNA): TGCAGCGTTTGGGGCCAACTCGGTGGGACTGAAGCTTTCTTT. Protein: CSVWGQLGGTEAFF.

This clonotype was picked up many times. The J gene is TRBJ1-1, the V gene TRBV9; D is possibly TRBD1 (6 bases). The germline V gene encodes CDR1 SGDLS and CDR2 YYNGEE. This CDR3 is 16 amino acids long. V was trimmed by 0 bases and J by 3 bases, leaving 15 bases between them. The CDR3 DNA is TGTGCCAGCAGCGTAGATTCCTTCGGGGGGCACACTGAAGCTTTCTTT. It is translated as CASSVDSFGGHTEAFF. Full variable domain (remainder filled in from reference TRBV9 and TRBJ1-1): DSGVTQTPKHLITATGQRVTLRCSPRSGDLSVYWYQQSLDQGLQFLIQYYNGEERAKGNILERFSAQQFPDLHSELNLSSLELGDSALYFCASSVDSFGGHTEAFFGQGTRLTVV.

The genes are TRBV6-5 and TRBJ1-1; 8 nucleotides line up with TRBD1. Per germline, CDR1 MNHEY and CDR2 SVGAGI. With 2 bases clipped from V and 1 base from J, the junction kept 3 bases outside the gene matches. The CDR3 runs to 15 residues. CDR3 in amino acids: CASSYADRANTEAFF. The CDR3, as DNA: TGTGCCAGCAGTTACGCGGACAGGGCGAACACTGAAGCTTTCTTT.

The chain carries TRBV9 and TRBJ2-2; 10 bases match TRBD1. Trimming at V came to 4 bases and at J to 8 bases, leaving 11 bases not matched to a gene. The CDR3 is 16 amino acids. Looked up from germline, CDR1 is SGDLS and CDR2 is YYNGEE. CDR3 in DNA: TGTGCCAGCAGCCCGTGGGACAGGGGAACCACTGGGGAGCTGTTTTTT. It codes for CASSPWDRGTTGELFF.

The rearrangement uses TRBV5-5 and TRBJ1-2, with D maybe TRBD1 (5 bases). This CDR3 comprises 13 residues. CDR1 SGHKS and CDR2 YYEKEE come from the germline V gene (reference sequence). Trimming removed 0 bases from V and 8 bases from J, with 11 bases in between. Written as DNA, the CDR3 is TGTGCCAGCAGCTTGGCGGGGGGACGAGGCTACACCTTC. It yields the protein CASSLAGGRGYTF.